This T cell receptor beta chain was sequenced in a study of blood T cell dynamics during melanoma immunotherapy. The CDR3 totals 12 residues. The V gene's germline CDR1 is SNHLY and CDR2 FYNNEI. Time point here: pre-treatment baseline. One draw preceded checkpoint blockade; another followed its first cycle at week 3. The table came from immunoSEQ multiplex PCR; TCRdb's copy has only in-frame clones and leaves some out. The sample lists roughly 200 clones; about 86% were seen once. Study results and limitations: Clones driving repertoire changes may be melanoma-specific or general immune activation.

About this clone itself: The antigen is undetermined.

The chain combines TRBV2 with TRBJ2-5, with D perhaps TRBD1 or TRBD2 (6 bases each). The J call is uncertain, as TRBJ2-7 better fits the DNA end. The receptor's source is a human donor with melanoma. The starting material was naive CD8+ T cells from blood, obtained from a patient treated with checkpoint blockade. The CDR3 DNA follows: TGTGCCAGTGGGGGGCCCCGCTACGAGCAGTACTTC. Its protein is CASGGPRYEQYF.